The sequence of this T cell receptor beta chain was determined in a study of blood T cell repertoires in COVID-19. Study-wide background: The United States, Italy and Spain supplied acute and convalescent COVID-19 samples.

This CDR3 contains 15 residues. V shed 4 bases and J 4 bases; nucleotides not matched to a gene: 6. CDR1 and CDR2 from the germline V gene are SNHLY and FYNNEI. Allocation to cohorts depended on clinical history reported by the participants. Libraries were prepared by immunoSEQ multiplex PCR; TCRdb keeps only in-frame clonotypes and omits some of them. The sample lists approximately 450,000 clones, approximately 90% occurring once. This chain joins TRBV2 and TRBJ1-3, with 8 positions matching TRBD1. The sequenced material came from PBMCs or T cells enriched from blood (not recorded which). This TCR was recovered from a young woman with acute COVID-19. CDR3 DNA sequence: TGTGCCAGCAGTGCTACAGGGGGTGAAGGAAACACCATATATTTT. It yields the protein CASSATGGEGNTIYF.